A selection of T cell receptor beta chains follows, all from one sample in a study of identical twins. MiXCR, run by TCRdb on the 5' RACE reads, gives a single entry per CDR3 protein. The sample shows 400,000 to 500,000 distinct CDR3 sequences, about 18% of them seen only once. Specimen: naive T cells sorted from blood. Source of these receptors: a man aged 50-60 years in good health. CDR3s include the opening cysteine and the closing phenylalanine or tryptophan. The order of the fields is D gene, V gene, CDR3 protein. A D gene is named only where the DNA matches it firmly.

D gene: TRBD1; V gene: TRBV27; CDR3 protein: CASRRTGGPEETQYF
D gene: TRBD1; V gene: TRBV29-1; CDR3 protein: CSVGGQGGGYTF
D gene: -; V gene: TRBV6-2/TRBV6-3; CDR3 protein: CASGGAGNEQFF
D gene: -; V gene: TRBV12-3/TRBV12-4; CDR3 protein: CASSLLVPGGELFF
D gene: TRBD2; V gene: TRBV4-2; CDR3 protein: CASSHPLAGALRDEQFF
D gene: -; V gene: TRBV29-1; CDR3 protein: CSVEDVQGNEQYF
D gene: -; V gene: TRBV5-1; CDR3 protein: CASSLDSFYNSPLHF
D gene: TRBD1; V gene: TRBV6-2/TRBV6-3; CDR3 protein: CASSYLGTGADTQYF
D gene: TRBD2; V gene: TRBV28; CDR3 protein: CASQGGKREGRRSYEQYF
D gene: -; V gene: TRBV20-1; CDR3 protein: CSARAYGSHHSYEQYF
D gene: TRBD2; V gene: TRBV27; CDR3 protein: CASSLIPRLAGRRDTGELFF
D gene: TRBD1; V gene: TRBV7-9; CDR3 protein: CASSVSSGQGSYEQYF
D gene: -; V gene: TRBV20-1; CDR3 protein: CSARDQDRDFYEQYF
D gene: -; V gene: TRBV12-3/TRBV12-4; CDR3 protein: CASSSGTLTLDTQYF
D gene: -; V gene: TRBV28; CDR3 protein: CASSFLESLYEQYF
D gene: TRBD2; V gene: TRBV6-2/TRBV6-3; CDR3 protein: CASSWDYFYEQYF
D gene: TRBD1; V gene: TRBV12-3/TRBV12-4; CDR3 protein: CASSNSPGQLNGEQYF
D gene: -; V gene: TRBV7-3; CDR3 protein: CASSPQEGRQYF
D gene: TRBD2; V gene: TRBV5-6; CDR3 protein: CASREGTSGGNEQFF
D gene: TRBD1; V gene: TRBV20-1; CDR3 protein: CGCSGGAAYGYTF
D gene: -; V gene: TRBV15; CDR3 protein: CATSNQRNYGYTF
D gene: -; V gene: TRBV7-2; CDR3 protein: CASRVGNYGYTF
D gene: -; V gene: TRBV6-2/TRBV6-3; CDR3 protein: CASSTYWLSRPNEQFF
D gene: TRBD2; V gene: TRBV29-1; CDR3 protein: CSVEDREAGAAYEQYF
D gene: TRBD1; V gene: TRBV12-3/TRBV12-4; CDR3 protein: CASSNRQGREQYF
D gene: -; V gene: TRBV7-2; CDR3 protein: CASSPLGLGSRQFF
D gene: -; V gene: TRBV11-2; CDR3 protein: CASSLERDHNEQFF
D gene: -; V gene: TRBV20-1; CDR3 protein: CSARDRRTGETQYF
D gene: TRBD1; V gene: TRBV7-9; CDR3 protein: CASSNLRQGEYF
D gene: -; V gene: TRBV9; CDR3 protein: CASSAGGGAPYNEQFF
D gene: -; V gene: TRBV6-1; CDR3 protein: CASRTEAGPREQYF
D gene: -; V gene: TRBV6-1; CDR3 protein: CAAKQGFGSPLHF
D gene: -; V gene: TRBV4-1; CDR3 protein: CASSQGWGARTEAFF
D gene: TRBD2; V gene: TRBV3-1; CDR3 protein: CASSQVQLAGGYNEQFF
D gene: -; V gene: TRBV11-3; CDR3 protein: CASSLRYSSYNEQFF
D gene: TRBD1; V gene: TRBV2; CDR3 protein: CASLQGTQSSYNEQFF
D gene: -; V gene: TRBV18; CDR3 protein: CASSPGSGAYNEQFF